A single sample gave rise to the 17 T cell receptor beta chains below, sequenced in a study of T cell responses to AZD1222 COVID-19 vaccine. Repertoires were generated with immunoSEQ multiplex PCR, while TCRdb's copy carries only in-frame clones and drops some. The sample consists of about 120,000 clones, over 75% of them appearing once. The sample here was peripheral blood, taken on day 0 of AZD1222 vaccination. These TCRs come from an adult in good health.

The CDR3 loop reads CASSRRNLYSYEQYF. CDR3 in DNA: TGTGCCAGCAGCCGGCGTAACTTATACTCCTACGAGCAGTACTTC. The J gene is TRBJ2-7, the V gene TRBV14, with D hard to call. This CDR3 region has 15 residues. Germline V gives CDR1 SGHDN, CDR2 FVKESK. Trimming took 4 bases from V and 0 from J, leaving 13 bases between them. Using reference TRBV14 and TRBJ2-7 for the parts outside the CDR3, the full variable domain is EAGVTQFPSHSVIEKGQTVTLRCDPISGHDNLYWYRRVMGKEIKFLLHFVKESKQDESGMPNNRFLAERTGGTYSTLKVQPAELEDSGVYFCASSRRNLYSYEQYFGPGTRLTVT.

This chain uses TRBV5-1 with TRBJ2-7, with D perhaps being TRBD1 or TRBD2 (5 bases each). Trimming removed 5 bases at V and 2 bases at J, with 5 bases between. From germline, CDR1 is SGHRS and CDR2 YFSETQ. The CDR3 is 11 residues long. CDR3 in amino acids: CASRGAYEQYF. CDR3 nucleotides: TGCGCCAGCAGGGGGGCCTACGAGCAGTACTTC.

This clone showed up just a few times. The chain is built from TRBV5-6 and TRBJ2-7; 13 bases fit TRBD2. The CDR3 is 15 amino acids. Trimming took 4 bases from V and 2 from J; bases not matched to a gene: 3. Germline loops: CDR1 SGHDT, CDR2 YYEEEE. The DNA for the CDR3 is TGTGCCAGCAGCGGAGGACTAGCGGGAGCCTACGAGCAGTACTTC. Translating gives CASSGGLAGAYEQYF.

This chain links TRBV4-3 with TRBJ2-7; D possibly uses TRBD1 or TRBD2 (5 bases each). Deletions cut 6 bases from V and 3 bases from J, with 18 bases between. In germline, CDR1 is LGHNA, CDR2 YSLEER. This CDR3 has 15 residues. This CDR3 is CASSLLRDASYEQYF. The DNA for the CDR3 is TGCGCCAGCAGTCTCCTCCGGGACGCTAGCTACGAGCAGTACTTC.

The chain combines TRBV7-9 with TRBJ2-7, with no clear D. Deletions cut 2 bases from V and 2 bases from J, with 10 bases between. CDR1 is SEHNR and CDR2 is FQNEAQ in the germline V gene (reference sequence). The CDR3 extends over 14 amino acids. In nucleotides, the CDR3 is TGTGCCAGCAGCTTACCGGGCCGGGCCTACGAGCAGTACTTC. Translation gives CASSLPGRAYEQYF. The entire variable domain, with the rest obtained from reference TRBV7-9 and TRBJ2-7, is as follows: DTGVSQNPRHKITKRGQNVTFRCDPISEHNRLYWYRQTLGQGPEFLTYFQNEAQLEKSRLLSDRFSAERPKGSFSTLEIQRTEQGDSAMYLCASSLPGRAYEQYFGPGTRLTVT.

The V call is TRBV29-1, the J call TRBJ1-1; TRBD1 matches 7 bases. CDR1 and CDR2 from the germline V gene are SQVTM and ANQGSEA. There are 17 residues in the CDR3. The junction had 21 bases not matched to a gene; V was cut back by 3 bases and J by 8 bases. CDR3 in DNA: TGCAGCGTTGACGACGGGACAGCGACCAACCTCCTCGGGGAAGCTTTCTTT. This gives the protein CSVDDGTATNLLGEAFF.

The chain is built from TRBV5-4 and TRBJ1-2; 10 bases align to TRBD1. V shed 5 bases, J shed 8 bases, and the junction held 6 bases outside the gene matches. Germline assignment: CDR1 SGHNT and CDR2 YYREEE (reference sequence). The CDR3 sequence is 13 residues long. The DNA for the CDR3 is TGTGCCAGCAGAGCCGGGACAGGGGTCGGCTACACCTTC. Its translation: CASRAGTGVGYTF.

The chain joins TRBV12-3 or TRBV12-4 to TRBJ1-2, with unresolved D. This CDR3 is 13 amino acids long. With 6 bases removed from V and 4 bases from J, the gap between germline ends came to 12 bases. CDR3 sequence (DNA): TGTGCCAGCAGGGAAAGTAGCGCCTATGGCTACACCTTC. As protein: CASRESSAYGYTF.

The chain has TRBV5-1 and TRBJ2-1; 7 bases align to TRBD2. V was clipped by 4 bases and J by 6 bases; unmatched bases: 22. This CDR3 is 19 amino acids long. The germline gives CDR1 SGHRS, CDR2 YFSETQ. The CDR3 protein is CASSTPTSAEGYGVNEQFF. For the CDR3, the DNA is TGCGCCAGCAGCACGCCCACTAGCGCGGAGGGGTATGGGGTCAATGAGCAGTTCTTC.

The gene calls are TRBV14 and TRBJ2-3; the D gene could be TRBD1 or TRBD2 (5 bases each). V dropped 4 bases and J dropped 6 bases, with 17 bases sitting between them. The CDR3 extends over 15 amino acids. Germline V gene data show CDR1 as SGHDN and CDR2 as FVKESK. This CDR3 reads CASSRTLPGADTQYF. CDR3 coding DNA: TGTGCCAGCAGCCGCACCCTACCCGGGGCGGATACGCAGTATTTT.

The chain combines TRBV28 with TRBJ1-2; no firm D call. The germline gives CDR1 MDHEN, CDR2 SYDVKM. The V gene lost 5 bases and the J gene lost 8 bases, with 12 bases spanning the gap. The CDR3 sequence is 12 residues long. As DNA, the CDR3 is TGTGCCAGCAGTGTCGCTATGGGGGGCTACACCTTC. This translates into CASSVAMGGYTF.

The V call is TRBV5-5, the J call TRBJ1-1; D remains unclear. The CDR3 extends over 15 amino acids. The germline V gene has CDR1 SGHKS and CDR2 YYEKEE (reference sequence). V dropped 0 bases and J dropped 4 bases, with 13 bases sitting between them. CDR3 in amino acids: CASSLVPGPGTEAFF. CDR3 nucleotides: TGTGCCAGCAGCTTGGTTCCGGGTCCGGGCACTGAAGCTTTCTTT.

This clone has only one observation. The CDR3 nucleotides read TGTGCCAGCAGCGTATCAACAGGGGGCAATCACAATGAGCAGTTCTTC. Residues: CASSVSTGGNHNEQFF. The chain has TRBV9 and TRBJ2-1, with 9 nucleotides matching TRBD1. Looked up from germline, CDR1 is SGDLS and CDR2 is YYNGEE. Trimming removed 1 base from V and 5 bases from J; junction bases left unmatched: 7. CDR3 length: 16 amino acids.

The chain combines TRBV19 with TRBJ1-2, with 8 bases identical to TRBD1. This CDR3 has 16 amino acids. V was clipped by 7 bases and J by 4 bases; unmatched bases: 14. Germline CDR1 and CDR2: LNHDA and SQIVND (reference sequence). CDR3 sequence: CASKAGGGISLYGYTF. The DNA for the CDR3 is TGTGCCAGTAAGGCAGGGGGCGGTATCTCTCTCTATGGCTACACCTTC.

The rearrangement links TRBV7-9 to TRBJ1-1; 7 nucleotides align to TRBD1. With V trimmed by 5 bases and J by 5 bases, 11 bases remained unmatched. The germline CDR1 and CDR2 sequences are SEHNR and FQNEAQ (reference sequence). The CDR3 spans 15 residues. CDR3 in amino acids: CASSAKTGVETEAFF. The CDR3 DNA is TGTGCCAGCAGCGCAAAAACAGGGGTGGAGACTGAAGCTTTCTTT.

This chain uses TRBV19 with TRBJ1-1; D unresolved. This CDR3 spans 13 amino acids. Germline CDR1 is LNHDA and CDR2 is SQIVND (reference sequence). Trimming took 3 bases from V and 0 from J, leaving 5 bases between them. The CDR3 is CASSMPLNTEAFF. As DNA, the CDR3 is TGTGCCAGTAGTATGCCCCTGAACACTGAAGCTTTCTTT.

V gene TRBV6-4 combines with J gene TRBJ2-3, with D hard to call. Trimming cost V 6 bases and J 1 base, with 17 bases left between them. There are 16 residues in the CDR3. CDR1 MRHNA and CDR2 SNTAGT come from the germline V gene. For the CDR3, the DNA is TGTGCCAGCAGCCCGGACCCTTCTCGAGGCACAGATACGCAGTATTTT. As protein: CASSPDPSRGTDTQYF.